One sample yielded the 2 T cell receptor beta chains listed below, sequenced in a study of regulatory T cells in long-lasting Graves disease. Construction of the TCR beta libraries employed iRepertoire HTBI primers in conjunction with Arm-PCR of CDR3 regions. TCRdb re-called the multiplex PCR reads with MiXCR, one entry per CDR3 protein. The sample includes around 460,000 distinct CDR3 sequences, approximately 22% of them seen just once. As to time point: persistent/refractory GD, antithyroid drugs over 5 years with positive TRAb. The TCR library used RNA extracted from PBMCs. The starting material was peripheral blood mononuclear cells (PBMCs), obtained when the disease was refractory, from a patient treated with antithyroid drugs. All receptors derive from a female donor with Graves disease.

Ten or more counts support this clonotype. The chain couples TRBV30 to TRBJ1-1; D is uncertain. Germline values: CDR1 GTSNPN, CDR2 SVGIG (reference sequence). The CDR3 has 11 residues. Trimming left V 0 bases short and J 10 bases short, with 9 bases between. The CDR3 loop is CAWSVEGRAFF. The CDR3 DNA reads TGTGCCTGGAGTGTCGAAGGGAGAGCTTTCTTT. The full variable domain, with the rest looked up from reference TRBV30 and TRBJ1-1, is SQTIHQWPATLVQPVGSPLSLECTVEGTSNPNLYWYRQAAGRGLQLLFYSVGIGQISSEVPQNLSASRPQDRQFILSSKKLLLSDSGFYLCAWSVEGRAFFGQGTRLTVV.

This clonotype was counted many times. The chain couples TRBV27 to TRBJ2-7; 9 bases are shared with TRBD2. In germline, CDR1 is MNHEY, CDR2 SMNVEV (reference sequence). Germline trimming cut 3 bases from V and 0 bases from J; bases unmatched to any gene: 9. The CDR3 sequence is 17 residues long. CDR3 coding DNA: TGTGCCAGCAGTTTTAAAACTAGCGGGCTGAGCTCCTACGAGCAGTACTTC. It encodes CASSFKTSGLSSYEQYF.